This is a list of T cell receptor beta chains from one sample in a study of Ad26.COV2.S vaccination and SARS-CoV-2 variants. Profiled with immunoSEQ multiplex PCR; TCRdb holds only in-frame clones, not every one. The data contain 250,000 or so clones, around nine tenths of them singletons. The specimen comprised peripheral blood, sampled in a trial of Ad26.COV2.S vaccine versus placebo. Receptors were obtained from a person aged 18 to 65 who received the Ad26.COV2.S COVID-19 vaccine or a placebo. Each CDR3 is given with its conserved first and last residue. D genes are given only for firm matches. Size tells how often a clone was seen (once, few, many) or the class of an expanded clone, and some rows leave it out.

J gene: TRBJ1-3; V gene: TRBV7-6; clone size: NA; D gene: TRBD1; CDR3 protein: CASSPSTGGAGNTIYF; CDR3 DNA: TGTGCCAGCAGCCCGTCGACAGGGGGCGCGGGAAACACCATATATTTT
J gene: TRBJ1-3; V gene: TRBV7-2; clone size: NA; D gene: NA; CDR3 protein: CASRPSVGNTIYF; CDR3 DNA: TGTGCCAGCAGACCCTCCGTGGGAAACACCATATATTTT
J gene: TRBJ1-4; V gene: TRBV14; clone size: NA; D gene: TRBD1; CDR3 protein: CASSQEHRGQRGEKLFF; CDR3 DNA: TGTGCCAGCAGCCAAGAACACAGGGGGCAAAGGGGTGAAAAACTGTTTTTT
J gene: TRBJ1-2; V gene: TRBV10-3; clone size: NA; D gene: NA; CDR3 protein: CAISESNQAPGSPDTF; CDR3 DNA: TGTGCCATCAGTGAGTCCAATCAGGCCCCCGGGTCTCCGGACACCTTC
J gene: TRBJ1-6; V gene: TRBV2; clone size: NA; D gene: TRBD1; CDR3 protein: CASSKDRGGNSPLHF; CDR3 DNA: TGTGCCAGCAGTAAAGACAGGGGAGGTAATTCACCCCTCCACTTT
J gene: TRBJ1-1; V gene: TRBV30; clone size: NA; D gene: TRBD1; CDR3 protein: CAWSQQGGTEAFF; CDR3 DNA: TGTGCCTGGAGCCAACAGGGGGGGACTGAAGCTTTCTTT
J gene: TRBJ2-1; V gene: TRBV7-8; clone size: NA; D gene: TRBD2; CDR3 protein: CASSSGLAGGSYNEQFF; CDR3 DNA: TGTGCCAGCAGCTCGGGACTAGCGGGGGGGTCGTACAATGAGCAGTTCTTC
J gene: TRBJ2-3; V gene: TRBV18; clone size: NA; D gene: NA; CDR3 protein: CASSPSGGDTQYF; CDR3 DNA: TGTGCCAGCTCACCATCAGGGGGGGATACGCAGTATTTT
J gene: TRBJ2-3; V gene: TRBV11-2; clone size: NA; D gene: NA; CDR3 protein: CASSLAVVWGPDTQYF; CDR3 DNA: TGTGCCAGCAGCTTAGCGGTCGTCTGGGGGCCGGATACGCAGTATTTT
J gene: TRBJ2-3; V gene: TRBV12-5; clone size: NA; D gene: NA; CDR3 protein: CASGLGMTDTQYF; CDR3 DNA: TGTGCTAGTGGTTTGGGAATGACAGATACGCAGTATTTT
J gene: TRBJ2-1; V gene: TRBV3-1/TRBV3-2; clone size: NA; D gene: NA; CDR3 protein: CASSQASYNEQFF; CDR3 DNA: TGTGCCAGCAGCCAGGCAAGTTACAATGAGCAGTTCTTC
J gene: TRBJ1-5; V gene: TRBV4-3; clone size: NA; D gene: NA; CDR3 protein: CASSQDLNQPQHF; CDR3 DNA: TGCGCCAGCAGCCAAGATTTGAACCAGCCCCAGCATTTT
J gene: TRBJ2-5; V gene: TRBV7-3; clone size: NA; D gene: NA; CDR3 protein: CASSLMGGPQETQYF; CDR3 DNA: TGTGCCAGCAGCCTAATGGGGGGCCCACAAGAGACCCAGTACTTC
J gene: TRBJ1-5; V gene: TRBV19; clone size: NA; D gene: TRBD1; CDR3 protein: CASRDQGAGNQPQHF; CDR3 DNA: TGTGCCAGTAGGGACCAGGGGGCGGGCAATCAGCCCCAGCATTTT
J gene: TRBJ2-1; V gene: TRBV6-6; clone size: NA; D gene: TRBD2; CDR3 protein: CAVQTSGSYNEQFF; CDR3 DNA: TGTGCCGTTCAGACTAGCGGCTCCTACAATGAGCAGTTCTTC
J gene: TRBJ1-4; V gene: TRBV5-4; clone size: NA; D gene: NA; CDR3 protein: CASSPGRTVGNEKLFF; CDR3 DNA: TGTGCCAGCAGCCCTGGCCGGACAGTGGGGAATGAAAAACTGTTTTTT
J gene: TRBJ2-1; V gene: TRBV11-2; clone size: NA; D gene: NA; CDR3 protein: CASSLTVEQFF; CDR3 DNA: TGTGCCAGCAGCTTAACGGTTGAGCAGTTCTTC
J gene: TRBJ2-6; V gene: TRBV19; clone size: NA; D gene: NA; CDR3 protein: CASSIPDRLFGANVLTF; CDR3 DNA: TGTGCCAGTAGTATTCCCGACCGCCTCTTTGGGGCCAACGTCCTGACTTTC
J gene: TRBJ2-3; V gene: TRBV5-5; clone size: NA; D gene: TRBD1; CDR3 protein: CASSNRGDTQYF; CDR3 DNA: TGTGCCAGCAGTAACAGGGGGGATACGCAGTATTTT
J gene: TRBJ2-5; V gene: TRBV4-3; clone size: NA; D gene: NA; CDR3 protein: CASSRDRETQYF; CDR3 DNA: TGCGCCAGCAGCCGGGACCGAGAGACCCAGTACTTC
J gene: TRBJ2-1; V gene: TRBV5-4; clone size: NA; D gene: TRBD1; CDR3 protein: CASRSSGTGRYEQFF; CDR3 DNA: TGTGCCAGCAGATCATCCGGGACAGGGAGGTATGAGCAGTTCTTC
J gene: TRBJ1-2; V gene: TRBV3-1/TRBV3-2; clone size: NA; D gene: TRBD1; CDR3 protein: CASSHGQGTGGYTF; CDR3 DNA: TGTGCCAGCAGCCACGGACAGGGGACAGGGGGCTACACCTTC
J gene: TRBJ2-4; V gene: TRBV5-1; clone size: NA; D gene: NA; CDR3 protein: CASSSGVPYEGIQYF; CDR3 DNA: TGCGCCAGCAGCTCAGGCGTTCCTTACGAGGGCATTCAGTACTTC
J gene: TRBJ2-3; V gene: TRBV7-8; clone size: NA; D gene: TRBD2; CDR3 protein: CASSLKQRGVTDTQYF; CDR3 DNA: TGTGCCAGCAGCTTAAAGCAGCGGGGGGTCACAGATACGCAGTATTTT
J gene: TRBJ2-1; V gene: TRBV19; clone size: NA; D gene: NA; CDR3 protein: CASSIVVGGMNNEQFF; CDR3 DNA: TGTGCCAGTAGTATAGTAGTAGGGGGTATGAACAATGAGCAGTTCTTC
J gene: TRBJ1-1; V gene: TRBV11-3; clone size: NA; D gene: TRBD1; CDR3 protein: CASSLGRGLGNTEAFF; CDR3 DNA: TGTGCCAGCAGCCTGGGCAGGGGGCTTGGGAACACTGAAGCTTTCTTT
J gene: TRBJ1-5; V gene: TRBV2; clone size: NA; D gene: NA; CDR3 protein: CASSGKGPQHF; CDR3 DNA: TGTGCCAGCAGTGGAAAGGGTCCCCAGCATTTT
J gene: TRBJ1-1; V gene: TRBV10-3; clone size: NA; D gene: NA; CDR3 protein: CAISDRGPSLNTEAFF; CDR3 DNA: TGTGCCATCAGTGACAGGGGCCCCTCTCTGAACACTGAAGCTTTCTTT
J gene: TRBJ2-7; V gene: TRBV3-1/TRBV3-2; clone size: once; D gene: NA; CDR3 protein: CASSQNSPQEQYF; CDR3 DNA: TGTGCCAGCAGCCAGAACAGTCCCCAAGAGCAGTACTTC
J gene: TRBJ2-5; V gene: TRBV5-4; clone size: NA; D gene: NA; CDR3 protein: CASTPTSVGPQETQYF; CDR3 DNA: TGTGCCAGCACCCCGACTAGTGTGGGACCTCAAGAGACCCAGTACTTC
J gene: TRBJ2-1; V gene: TRBV5-5; clone size: NA; D gene: TRBD2; CDR3 protein: CASSSAAGGPRIDNEQFF; CDR3 DNA: TGTGCCAGCAGCTCGGCGGCGGGAGGGCCGAGAATTGACAATGAGCAGTTCTTC
J gene: TRBJ2-3; V gene: TRBV7-2; clone size: NA; D gene: NA; CDR3 protein: CASSLQATPTDTQYF; CDR3 DNA: TGTGCCAGCAGCTTACAAGCGACCCCCACAGATACGCAGTATTTT
J gene: TRBJ1-1; V gene: TRBV7-2; clone size: NA; D gene: NA; CDR3 protein: CASSSGIRANTEAFF; CDR3 DNA: TGTGCCAGCAGCTCTGGAATCCGGGCGAACACTGAAGCTTTCTTT
J gene: TRBJ1-1; V gene: TRBV10-3; clone size: once; D gene: TRBD1; CDR3 protein: CAIRGDRAGGTEAFF; CDR3 DNA: TGTGCCATCAGGGGGGACAGGGCCGGCGGCACTGAAGCTTTCTTT
J gene: TRBJ2-3; V gene: TRBV18; clone size: NA; D gene: NA; CDR3 protein: CASSPLGRDTDTQYF; CDR3 DNA: TGTGCCAGCTCACCACTAGGCAGGGACACAGATACGCAGTATTTT
J gene: TRBJ2-5; V gene: TRBV7-2; clone size: few; D gene: NA; CDR3 protein: CASSLYENSIQETQYF; CDR3 DNA: TGTGCCAGCAGCTTATATGAAAACTCAATCCAAGAGACCCAGTACTTC
J gene: TRBJ2-5; V gene: TRBV12-3/TRBV12-4; clone size: NA; D gene: NA; CDR3 protein: CASSLADQETQYF; CDR3 DNA: TGTGCCAGCAGTTTAGCTGATCAAGAGACCCAGTACTTC
J gene: TRBJ1-4; V gene: TRBV7-9; clone size: NA; D gene: NA; CDR3 protein: CASSLGWGAGEKLFF; CDR3 DNA: TGTGCCAGCAGCTTAGGGTGGGGGGCTGGAGAAAAACTGTTTTTT
J gene: TRBJ1-5; V gene: TRBV19; clone size: NA; D gene: TRBD1; CDR3 protein: CASSRDRHNQPQHF; CDR3 DNA: TGTGCCAGTAGTAGGGACAGGCACAATCAGCCCCAGCATTTT
J gene: TRBJ2-7; V gene: TRBV4-1; clone size: few; D gene: NA; CDR3 protein: CASSQEGANPVYEQYF; CDR3 DNA: TGCGCCAGCAGCCAAGAGGGGGCCAACCCCGTCTACGAGCAGTACTTC
J gene: TRBJ1-1; V gene: TRBV7-3; clone size: NA; D gene: NA; CDR3 protein: CASSARRNTEAFF; CDR3 DNA: TGTGCCAGCAGCGCTAGACGGAACACTGAAGCTTTCTTT
J gene: TRBJ2-3; V gene: TRBV19; clone size: NA; D gene: TRBD2; CDR3 protein: CASSIGLANAQYF; CDR3 DNA: TGTGCCAGTAGTATAGGACTAGCAAATGCGCAGTATTTT
J gene: TRBJ1-2; V gene: TRBV12-3/TRBV12-4; clone size: NA; D gene: NA; CDR3 protein: CASSPLPYGYTF; CDR3 DNA: TGTGCCAGCAGTCCCCTCCCCTATGGCTACACCTTC
J gene: TRBJ2-7; V gene: TRBV3-1/TRBV3-2; clone size: NA; D gene: NA; CDR3 protein: CASSHQDYIYEQYF; CDR3 DNA: TGTGCCAGCAGCCACCAGGACTACATCTACGAGCAGTACTTC
J gene: TRBJ2-1; V gene: TRBV18; clone size: NA; D gene: TRBD2; CDR3 protein: CASSPPGAGRGREQFF; CDR3 DNA: TGTGCCAGCTCACCACCGGGAGCGGGAAGGGGCCGGGAGCAGTTCTTC
J gene: TRBJ2-7; V gene: TRBV7-3; clone size: NA; D gene: NA; CDR3 protein: CASSRDSSYEQYF; CDR3 DNA: TGTGCCAGCAGCCGCGACAGCTCCTACGAGCAGTACTTC
J gene: TRBJ1-2; V gene: TRBV4-1; clone size: few; D gene: NA; CDR3 protein: CASSQDGRGNYGYTF; CDR3 DNA: TGCGCCAGCAGCCAAGATGGTCGGGGGAACTATGGCTACACCTTC
J gene: TRBJ1-1; V gene: TRBV29-1; clone size: NA; D gene: TRBD1; CDR3 protein: CSADRGREAFF; CDR3 DNA: TGCAGCGCCGACAGGGGGCGTGAAGCTTTCTTT
J gene: TRBJ1-2; V gene: TRBV3-1/TRBV3-2; clone size: NA; D gene: NA; CDR3 protein: CASSPRDRLRVGYTF; CDR3 DNA: TGTGCCAGCAGCCCCCGAGACAGGTTACGTGTTGGCTACACCTTC
J gene: TRBJ2-6; V gene: TRBV19; clone size: NA; D gene: NA; CDR3 protein: CASTPSGTGANVLTF; CDR3 DNA: TGTGCCAGTACCCCTTCGGGGACTGGGGCCAACGTCCTGACTTTC
J gene: TRBJ2-5; V gene: TRBV19; clone size: NA; D gene: NA; CDR3 protein: CAEKEETQYF; CDR3 DNA: TGTGCCGAAAAGGAGGAGACCCAGTACTTC
J gene: TRBJ1-4; V gene: TRBV5-1; clone size: few; D gene: TRBD1; CDR3 protein: CASSFDREKEKLFF; CDR3 DNA: TGCGCCAGCAGCTTTGACAGGGAGAAAGAAAAACTGTTTTTT
J gene: TRBJ2-5; V gene: TRBV7-9; clone size: NA; D gene: NA; CDR3 protein: CASSSSGRGETQYF; CDR3 DNA: TGTGCCAGCAGCTCCAGTGGCAGGGGAGAGACCCAGTACTTC
J gene: TRBJ1-2; V gene: TRBV7-9; clone size: NA; D gene: NA; CDR3 protein: CASSLGGSAYGYTF; CDR3 DNA: TGTGCCAGCAGCTTAGGCGGCAGCGCATATGGCTACACCTTC
J gene: TRBJ2-1; V gene: TRBV9; clone size: NA; D gene: NA; CDR3 protein: CASSPGGAGGNEQFF; CDR3 DNA: TGTGCCAGCAGCCCAGGGGGAGCAGGGGGGAATGAGCAGTTCTTC
J gene: TRBJ2-1; V gene: TRBV27; clone size: few; D gene: NA; CDR3 protein: CATRKRLIDNEQFF; CDR3 DNA: TGTGCCACCAGGAAAAGATTAATTGACAATGAGCAGTTCTTC